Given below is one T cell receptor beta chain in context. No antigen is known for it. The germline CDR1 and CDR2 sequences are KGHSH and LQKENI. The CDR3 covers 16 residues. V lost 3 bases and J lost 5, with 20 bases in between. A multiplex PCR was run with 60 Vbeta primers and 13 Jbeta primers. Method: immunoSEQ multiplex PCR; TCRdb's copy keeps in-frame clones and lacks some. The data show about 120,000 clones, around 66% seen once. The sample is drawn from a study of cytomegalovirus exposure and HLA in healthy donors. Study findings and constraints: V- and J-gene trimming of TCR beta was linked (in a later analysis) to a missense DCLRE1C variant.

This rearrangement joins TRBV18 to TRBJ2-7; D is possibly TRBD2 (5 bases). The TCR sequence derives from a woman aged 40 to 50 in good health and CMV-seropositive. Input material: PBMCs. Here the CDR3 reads CASSPPGSHSLHEQYF. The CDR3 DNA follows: TGTGCCAGCTCACCCCCGGGGTCCCATTCTTTGCACGAGCAGTACTTC.